This TCR beta chain was observed in a study of blood T cells in healthy people across ages. There were healthy Caucasian individuals from Russia, aged about 6 to 95, serving as donors. The CDR3 consists of 13 residues. Germline loops: CDR1 SQVTM, CDR2 ANQGSEA. The V end was cut by 0 bases, the J end by 7 bases, with 12 bases between. A second 7 to 11 cycle PCR used barcoded and J-beta primers. TCRdb re-called the 5' RACE reads through MiXCR, storing one row per CDR3 protein. The table shows roughly 680,000 distinct CDR3 sequences, with over 40% occurring only once. To note about this clonotype: Its antigen is currently unknown.

Study results and limitations: Per-million-T-cell TCR beta diversity fell roughly linearly with age.

The sequence was obtained from an elderly woman in good health. The V call is TRBV29-1, the J call TRBJ1-2; D gene unclear. Specimen: blood. The CDR3 bases are TGCAGCGTTGAAGATCTCGCGGTGCGTGGCTACACCTTC. Translation gives CSVEDLAVRGYTF. The whole variable domain, filled in from reference TRBV29-1 and TRBJ1-2, reads SAVISQKPSRDICQRGTSLTIQCQVDSQVTMMFWYRQQPGQSLTLIATANQGSEATYESGFVIDKFPISRPNLTFSTLTVSNMSPEDSSIYLCSVEDLAVRGYTFGSGTRLTVV.